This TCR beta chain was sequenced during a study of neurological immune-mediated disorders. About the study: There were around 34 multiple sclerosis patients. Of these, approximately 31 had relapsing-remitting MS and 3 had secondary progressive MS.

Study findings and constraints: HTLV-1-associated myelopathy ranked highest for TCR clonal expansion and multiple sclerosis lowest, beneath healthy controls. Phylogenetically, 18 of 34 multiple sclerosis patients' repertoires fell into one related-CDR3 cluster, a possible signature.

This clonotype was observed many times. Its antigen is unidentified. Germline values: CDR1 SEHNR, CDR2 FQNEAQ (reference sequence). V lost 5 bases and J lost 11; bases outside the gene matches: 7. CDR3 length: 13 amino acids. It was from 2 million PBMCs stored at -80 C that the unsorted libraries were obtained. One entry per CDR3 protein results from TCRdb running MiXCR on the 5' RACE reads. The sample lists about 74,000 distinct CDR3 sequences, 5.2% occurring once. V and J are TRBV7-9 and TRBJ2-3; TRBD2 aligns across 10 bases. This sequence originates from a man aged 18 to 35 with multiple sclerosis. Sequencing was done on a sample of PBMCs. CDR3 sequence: CASSDPLAGGQYF. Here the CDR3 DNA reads TGTGCCAGCAGCGATCCCTTAGCGGGGGGGCAGTATTTT.